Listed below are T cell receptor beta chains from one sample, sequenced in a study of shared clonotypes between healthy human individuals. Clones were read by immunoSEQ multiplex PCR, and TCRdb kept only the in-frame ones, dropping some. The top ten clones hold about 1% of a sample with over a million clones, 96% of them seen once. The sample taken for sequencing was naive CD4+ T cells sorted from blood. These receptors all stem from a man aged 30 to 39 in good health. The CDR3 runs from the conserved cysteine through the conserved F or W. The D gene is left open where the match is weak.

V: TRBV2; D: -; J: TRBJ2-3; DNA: TGTGCCAGCAGTGAACAGGGCCCAGATTTATATACGCAGTATTTT; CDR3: CASSEQGPDLYTQYF
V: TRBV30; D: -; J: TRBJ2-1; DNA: TGTGCCTGGTCGAGGTCCTACAATGAGCAGTTCTTC; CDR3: CAWSRSYNEQFF
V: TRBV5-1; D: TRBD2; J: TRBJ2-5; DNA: TGCGCCAGCAGCTTGGGACTAGCGGGAGACCGGGAGACCCAGTACTTC; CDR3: CASSLGLAGDRETQYF
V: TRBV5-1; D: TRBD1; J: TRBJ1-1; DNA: TGCGCCAGCAGCACCGGGACAGGGGGCACTGAAGCTTTCTTT; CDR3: CASSTGTGGTEAFF
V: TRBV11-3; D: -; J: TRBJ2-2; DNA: TGTGCCAGCAGCTTAGCAGAATGGGGACACCCTAACACCGGGGAGCTGTTTTTT; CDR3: CASSLAEWGHPNTGELFF
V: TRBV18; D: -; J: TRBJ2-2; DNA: TGTGCCAGCTCACCCCACGACACCGGGGAGCTGTTTTTT; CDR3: CASSPHDTGELFF
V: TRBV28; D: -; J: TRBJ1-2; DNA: TGTGCCAGCAGCAACGCTAACTATGGCTACACCTTC; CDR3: CASSNANYGYTF
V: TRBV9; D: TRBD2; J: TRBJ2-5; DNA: TGTGCCAGCAGCGCGCTGGCGGGACTAGCGCCGCAAGAGACCCAGTACTTC; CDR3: CASSALAGLAPQETQYF
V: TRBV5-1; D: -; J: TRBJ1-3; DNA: TGCGCCAGCAGCGACGGGACGGAGTCTGGAAACACCATATATTTT; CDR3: CASSDGTESGNTIYF
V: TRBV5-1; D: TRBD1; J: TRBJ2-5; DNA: TGCGCCAGCAGCGGACAGGGCTTACAGACCCAGTACTTC; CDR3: CASSGQGLQTQYF